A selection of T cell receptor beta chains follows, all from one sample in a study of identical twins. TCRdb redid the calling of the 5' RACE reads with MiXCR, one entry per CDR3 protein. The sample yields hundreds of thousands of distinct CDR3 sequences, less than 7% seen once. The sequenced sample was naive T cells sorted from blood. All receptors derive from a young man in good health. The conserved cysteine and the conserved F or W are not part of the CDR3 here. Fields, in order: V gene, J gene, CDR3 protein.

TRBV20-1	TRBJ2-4	STLDTKNIQY
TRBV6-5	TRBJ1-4	ASSSSAEEKLF
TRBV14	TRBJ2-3	ASSHTTGGVADTQY
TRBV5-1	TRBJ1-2	ASRWNAAGGNGYT
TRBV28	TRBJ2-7	ASSPSRGKEHYEQY
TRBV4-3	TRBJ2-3	ASSQDVTGYTDTQY
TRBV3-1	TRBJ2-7	ASSQEDSYEQY
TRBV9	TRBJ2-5	ASSVGQGSEETQY
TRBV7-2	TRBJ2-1	ASSLAGDSYEQF
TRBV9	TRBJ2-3	ASSPYLNTDTQY
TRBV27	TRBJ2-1	ASSLLLGADEQF
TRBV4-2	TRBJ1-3	ASSQARISGNTIY
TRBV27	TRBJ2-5	ASSLWGAQETQY
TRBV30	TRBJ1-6	AWSGHRNSPLH
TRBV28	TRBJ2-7	ASSSDRGEQY
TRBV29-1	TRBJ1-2	SVEDLRQGMGGYT
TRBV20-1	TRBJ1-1	SARLGQVNTEAF
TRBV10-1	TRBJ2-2	ASSESRPGELF
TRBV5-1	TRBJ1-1	ASRDRALDTTEAF
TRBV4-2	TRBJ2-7	ASSQALRTSGTYEQY
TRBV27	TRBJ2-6	ASSLSWFINPRDRGSGANVLT
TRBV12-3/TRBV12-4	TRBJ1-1	ASSYGQGERMNTEAF
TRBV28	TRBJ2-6	ASSYPPGTGFSGANVLT
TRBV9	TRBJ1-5	ASSPHGGAGQPQH
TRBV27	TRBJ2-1	ASSFLDRGDNEQF
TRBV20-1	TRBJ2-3	SAIRLAGGQTDTQY
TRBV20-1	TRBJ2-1	SARDVGKGARNEQF
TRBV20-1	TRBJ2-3	SARLIDTQY
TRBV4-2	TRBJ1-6	ASSQDNREGPLH
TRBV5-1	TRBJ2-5	ASSKTGAGGETQY
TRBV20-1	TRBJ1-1	SASYRATEAF
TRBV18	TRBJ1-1	ASSPPRTGGGTEAF
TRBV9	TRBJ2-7	ASSVEVHEQY